This T cell receptor beta chain was captured in a study of blood T cells in healthy people across ages. The total RNA that was extracted per sample amounted to at least 5 micrograms. Trimming took 6 bases from V and 8 from J, leaving 20 bases between them. In germline, CDR1 is DFQATT, CDR2 SNEGSKA (reference sequence). The CDR3 covers 14 residues. With a J-beta primer mix and a sample-barcoded 5' primer, a second PCR ran 7 to 11 cycles. TCRdb reprocessed the 5' RACE reads with MiXCR, giving one entry per CDR3 protein. Of fewer than 700,000 distinct CDR3 sequences in the sample, roughly 43% were seen once.

This clonotype was obtained from an older man in good health. The chain employs TRBV20-1 and TRBJ2-1, with D hard to call. The sample comprised blood. CDR3 amino acids: CSANLDAATHEQFF. In DNA form, the CDR3 reads TGCAGTGCAAATTTAGATGCTGCGACGCATGAGCAGTTCTTC.